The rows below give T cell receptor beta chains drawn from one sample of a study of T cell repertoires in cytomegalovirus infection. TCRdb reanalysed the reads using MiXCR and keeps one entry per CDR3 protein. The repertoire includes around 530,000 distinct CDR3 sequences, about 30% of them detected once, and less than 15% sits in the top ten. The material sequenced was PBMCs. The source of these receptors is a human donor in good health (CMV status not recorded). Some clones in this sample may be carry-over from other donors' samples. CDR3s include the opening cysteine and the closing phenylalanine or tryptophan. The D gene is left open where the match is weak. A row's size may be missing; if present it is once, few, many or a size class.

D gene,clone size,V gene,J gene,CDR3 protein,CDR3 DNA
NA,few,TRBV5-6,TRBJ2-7,CASSPPGSLFYEQYF,TGTGCCAGCAGTCCCCCGGGAAGTTTGTTCTACGAGCAGTACTTC
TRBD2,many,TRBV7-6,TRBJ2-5,CASSPGLAGGGQETQYF,TGTGCCAGCAGCCCGGGACTAGCGGGAGGGGGGCAAGAGACCCAGTACTTC
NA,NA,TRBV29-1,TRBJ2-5,CSVVRFQETQYF,TGCAGCGTTGTTAGGTTCCAAGAGACCCAGTACTTC
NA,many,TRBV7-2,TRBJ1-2,CASSQQGYGYTF,TGTGCCAGCAGCCAGCAGGGGTATGGCTACACCTTC
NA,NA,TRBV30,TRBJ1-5,CAWSVPGGQPQHF,TGTGCCTGGAGTGTACCCGGGGGCCAGCCCCAGCATTTT
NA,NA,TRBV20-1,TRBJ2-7,CSANRASYEQYF,TGCAGTGCCAACAGGGCCTCCTACGAGCAGTACTTC
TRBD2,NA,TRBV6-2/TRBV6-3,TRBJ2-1,CASTPKGLASVSYQFF,TGTGCCAGCACCCCTAAGGGACTAGCGTCTGTTTCTTACCAGTTCTTC
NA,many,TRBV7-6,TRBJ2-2,CASSQMRANTGELFF,TGTGCCAGCAGCCAGATGCGGGCGAACACCGGGGAGCTGTTTTTT
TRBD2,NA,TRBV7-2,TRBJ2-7,CASSLAPSGEYEQYF,TGTGCCAGCAGCTTAGCGCCCAGCGGGGAGTACGAGCAGTACTTC
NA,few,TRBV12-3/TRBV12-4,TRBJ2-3,CASSLGVAADTQYF,TGTGCCAGCAGTCTCGGCGTAGCCGCAGATACGCAGTATTTT
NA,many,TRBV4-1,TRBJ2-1,CASSQAGVEQFF,TGCGCCAGCAGCCAAGCGGGGGTTGAGCAGTTCTTC